This passage covers 9 T cell receptor beta chains from one sample sequenced in a study of shared clonotypes between healthy human individuals. TCRdb keeps only in-frame clones here, not all; method: immunoSEQ multiplex PCR. In the table there are more than 2 million clones, roughly 96% of which are singletons. Sequenced sample: naive CD4+ T cells sorted from blood. Regarding subset: CD45RA+ positively selected. The receptors shown here come from a young man in good health.

The chain links TRBV27 to TRBJ1-4, with 9 bases aligning to TRBD1. The CDR3 sequence is 15 residues long. V trimming: 3 bases; J trimming: 7 bases; junction bases outside the gene matches: 6. Germline CDR1 is MNHEY and CDR2 is SMNVEV (reference sequence). The CDR3 DNA reads TGTGCCAGCAGTTTCACAGGGGGCGCGTTTGAAAAACTGTTTTTT. The encoded protein is CASSFTGGAFEKLFF.

This sequence joins TRBV11-2 and TRBJ2-7; D may be TRBD2 (6 bases). Germline-derived CDR1 and CDR2 are SGHAT and FQNNGV. Trimming stripped 2 bases from V and 2 bases from J, with 13 bases between. This CDR3 has 15 residues. The CDR3 sequence is CASSLMLASPYEQYF. The CDR3 DNA follows: TGTGCCAGCAGCTTAATGCTAGCGTCTCCCTACGAGCAGTACTTC.

This clone was counted once. This rearrangement joins TRBV2 to TRBJ1-6, with TRBD1 identical over 9 bases. V dropped 6 bases and J dropped 5; count of bases not matched to a gene: 5. This CDR3 is 15 amino acids long. CDR1 and CDR2 from the germline V gene are SNHLY and FYNNEI. The CDR3 DNA reads as TGTGCCAGCAGCGAGCGGACAGGGGATAATTCACCCCTCCACTTT. It codes for CASSERTGDNSPLHF.

This clone has just one count. The J gene is TRBJ2-5, the V gene TRBV30; 12 bases map to TRBD2. CDR1 and CDR2 from the germline V gene are GTSNPN and SVGIG (reference sequence). The CDR3 runs to 15 residues. The junction had 5 bases not matched to a gene; V was cut back by 1 base and J by 5 bases. CDR3 coding DNA: TGTGCCTGGAGTGGGACTAGCGGGACCCGGGAGACCCAGTACTTC. Amino acids: CAWSGTSGTRETQYF. Based on the CDR3 plus reference TRBV30 and TRBJ2-5, the full variable domain is SQTIHQWPATLVQPVGSPLSLECTVEGTSNPNLYWYRQAAGRGLQLLFYSVGIGQISSEVPQNLSASRPQDRQFILSSKKLLLSDSGFYLCAWSGTSGTRETQYFGPGTRLLVL.

This chain joins TRBV28 and TRBJ2-3; D possibly matches TRBD1 or TRBD2 (5 bases each). The V gene's germline CDR1 is MDHEN and CDR2 SYDVKM. CDR3 length: 14 residues. The V and J ends lost 4 bases and 11 bases respectively, with 19 bases between them. CDR3 coding DNA: TGTGCCAGCAGTTCCCTTGGTAGCGCCAGGGTGCAGTATTTT. As protein: CASSSLGSARVQYF. Using reference TRBV28 and TRBJ2-3 for the parts outside the CDR3, the full variable domain is DVKVTQSSRYLVKRTGEKVFLECVQDMDHENMFWYRQDPGLGLRLIYFSYDVKMKEKGDIPEGYSVSREKKERFSLILESASTNQTSMYLCASSSLGSARVQYFGPGTRLTVL.

The chain uses TRBV6-5 and TRBJ2-3; the D gene is possibly TRBD2 (5 bases). Germline V gives CDR1 MNHEY, CDR2 SVGAGI. The CDR3 sequence is 14 residues long. The V and J ends lost 10 bases and 2 bases respectively, with 16 bases between them. CDR3 bases: TGTGCCACCATGAGGGCCACCATCACAGATACGCAGTATTTT. It specifies CATMRATITDTQYF.

Here the CDR3 DNA reads TGTGCCTGGGAGACAGTTTCTGCCAATTCACCCCTCCACTTT. Translated, it gives CAWETVSANSPLHF. V usage is TRBV30 and J usage is TRBJ1-6; D possibly corresponds to TRBD1 (5 bases). V was cut by 5 bases and J by 7 bases, with 15 bases left in between. Looked up from germline, CDR1 is GTSNPN and CDR2 is SVGIG (reference sequence). The CDR3 loop spans 14 amino acids.

The chain joins TRBV6-5 to TRBJ2-2, with 9 bases lining up with TRBD1. With 6 bases clipped from V and 3 bases from J, the junction kept 5 bases outside the gene matches. CDR1 is MNHEY and CDR2 is SVGAGI in the germline V gene. The length of the CDR3 is 15 residues. CDR3 loop: CASSRQGGYTGELFF. The CDR3 nucleotides read TGTGCCAGCAGCAGACAGGGGGGTTACACCGGGGAGCTGTTTTTT.

The gene calls are TRBV4-3 and TRBJ2-1, with TRBD1 identical over 7 bases. Losses at the gene ends were 3 bases for V and 9 bases for J; bases not matched to a gene: 8. Germline loops: CDR1 LGHNA, CDR2 YSLEER. The CDR3 is 14 residues long. CDR3 sequence reads: CASSQGDRAREQFF. CDR3 coding DNA: TGCGCCAGCAGCCAGGGAGACAGGGCGCGTGAGCAGTTCTTC.